Below are 30 T cell receptor beta chains sequenced from a single sample in a study of CXCR3-negative and CXCR3-positive naive CD8 T cells. Carrying UMI labels, the TRB cDNA libraries were prepared through 5' RACE. TCRdb re-called the 5' RACE reads; every CDR3 protein appears as one record, without DNA. Its table lists some 140,000 distinct CDR3 sequences. These receptors' antigens are unknown. Overall study results and limits: Naive cells positive for CXCR3 carried more hydrophobic TRB CDR3s than CXCR3-negative ones.

Material: naive CXCR3+ CD8+ T cells from blood. Subset reported: CD45RO-CCR7+CD27+CD95- naive CD8+ T cells expressing CXCR3 (TNR3+). Receptors were obtained from a human donor in good health. Some clones in this sample may be carry-over from other donors' samples.

V is TRBV25-1 and J is TRBJ1-1; TCRdb returns TRBD1, unconfirmable since there is no DNA. The length of the CDR3 is 15 residues. Per germline, CDR1 MGHDK and CDR2 SYGVNS. This CDR3 reads CASSVRGVFGTEAFF.

The chain uses TRBV12-3 or TRBV12-4 and TRBJ1-2; with no DNA, the TCRdb D assignment of TRBD1 cannot be verified. The CDR3 is 12 residues long. CDR3 loop: CASSPGFYGYTF.

The chain has TRBV28 and TRBJ2-5; the D gene TCRdb calls, TRBD2, cannot be checked with no DNA. Germline-derived CDR1 and CDR2 are MDHEN and SYDVKM. The CDR3 runs to 18 residues. The CDR3 protein is CASSLSPIAGGTQETQYF.

The rearrangement links TRBV6-5 to TRBJ1-1. This CDR3 contains 11 residues. CDR1 MNHEY and CDR2 SVGAGI come from the germline V gene. The CDR3 spells CASSYGQQAFF.

This chain uses TRBV28 with TRBJ1-1; the D call of TRBD1 rests on TCRdb alone, since no DNA is present to check it. The CDR3 is 14 amino acids. Germline V CDR1 and CDR2: MDHEN, SYDVKM. CDR3 amino acids: CASSSDDRGVEAFF.

J is TRBJ2-1 and V is TRBV28. This CDR3 comprises 13 residues. The germline V gene encodes CDR1 MDHEN and CDR2 SYDVKM. CDR3 amino acids: CATQASSYNEQFF.

The V and J genes are TRBV3-1 and TRBJ2-4; TCRdb picks TRBD2, but there is no DNA to check that call. The CDR3 sequence is 16 residues long. Germline CDR1 reads LGHDT; CDR2 reads YNNKEL (reference sequence). CDR3 region: CASSQDPGLAGNIQYF.

The rearrangement links TRBV3-1 to TRBJ2-1; the D call from TCRdb, TRBD1, cannot be confirmed without DNA. The germline V gene encodes CDR1 LGHDT and CDR2 YNNKEL (reference sequence). This CDR3 contains 12 residues. The CDR3 sequence is CATRGQRDEQFF.

The chain has TRBV11-2 and TRBJ2-3; the D call of TRBD1 rests on TCRdb alone, since no DNA is present to check it. This CDR3 has 15 residues. Germline loops: CDR1 SGHAT, CDR2 FQNNGV. CDR3 loop: CASSFGVGVTDTQYF.

V is TRBV5-1 and J is TRBJ2-7; the TCRdb call, TRBD1, lacks DNA for checking. The CDR3 contains 15 residues. Germline V lookup: CDR1 SGHRS, CDR2 YFSETQ. CDR3 protein: CASSLDQGVASEQYF.

The CDR3 protein is CSARDLSGQGPYEQYF. The gene calls are TRBV20-1 and TRBJ2-7; TCRdb's D call of TRBD1 is untestable without DNA. The germline gives CDR1 DFQATT, CDR2 SNEGSKA (reference sequence). The CDR3 length is 16 residues.

The chain uses TRBV27 and TRBJ2-3; the D call from TCRdb, TRBD2, cannot be confirmed without DNA. The CDR3 covers 16 residues. CDR1 and CDR2 (germline): MNHEY, SMNVEV (reference sequence). The CDR3 loop is CASRPRGGRRMDTQYF.

V and J are TRBV12-3 or TRBV12-4 and TRBJ2-4. CDR3 size: 15 residues. This chain's CDR3 is CASSHSAVAKNIQYF.

The J gene is TRBJ2-7, the V gene TRBV20-1; as DNA is missing, the TRBD1 call by TCRdb cannot be tested. Germline CDR1 reads DFQATT; CDR2 reads SNEGSKA (reference sequence). This CDR3 contains 13 residues. The CDR3 sequence is CSARLDTMYEQYF.

This chain connects TRBV7-9 to TRBJ1-1. The CDR3 totals 14 residues. Germline loops: CDR1 SEHNR, CDR2 FQNEAQ (reference sequence). CDR3 region: CASSSTSLNTEAFF.

The CDR3 spells CASSADRIGGYTF. The V call is TRBV25-1, the J call TRBJ1-2; with no DNA, the TCRdb D assignment of TRBD1 cannot be verified. The CDR3 is 13 amino acids. Germline V gives CDR1 MGHDK, CDR2 SYGVNS.

The chain has TRBV7-6 and TRBJ2-7; TCRdb gives TRBD1 as the D gene, but with no DNA this cannot be confirmed. The germline V gene encodes CDR1 SGHVS and CDR2 FNYEAQ. The CDR3 runs to 15 residues. The CDR3 sequence is CASSLAFNRRDEQYF.

The chain recombines TRBV6-6 with TRBJ2-2; TCRdb reports TRBD2, a call that lacks DNA to check it against. Per the germline V gene, CDR1 is MNHNY and CDR2 is SVGAGI (reference sequence). The CDR3 consists of 14 residues. CDR3 protein: CASTLTTYTGELFF.

The chain's CDR3 is CASSLVPASAAEQYF. This sequence joins TRBV5-6 and TRBJ2-7. The CDR3 runs 15 residues. CDR1 and CDR2 from the germline V gene are SGHDT and YYEEEE.

The V and J genes are TRBV18 and TRBJ2-7; the D call from TCRdb, TRBD1, cannot be confirmed without DNA. Germline assignment: CDR1 KGHSH and CDR2 LQKENI. The CDR3 spans 13 residues. The CDR3 protein is CASSPGHQYEQYF.

This chain joins TRBV29-1 and TRBJ2-7; absent DNA, TCRdb's TRBD2 call cannot be checked. The CDR3 has 15 residues. Germline V gene sequence: CDR1 SQVTM, CDR2 ANQGSEA. CDR3 protein: CSVVLAGDNSYEQYF.

This CDR3 reads CASSPGTSWGNEQFF. This chain uses TRBV5-1 with TRBJ2-1; TCRdb's D gene call, TRBD2, goes unchecked for lack of DNA. Germline CDR1 SGHRS, CDR2 YFSETQ. The CDR3 runs 15 residues.

The chain links TRBV20-1 to TRBJ2-2; TCRdb names TRBD1, which stays unverified in the absence of DNA. The germline CDR1 and CDR2 sequences are DFQATT and SNEGSKA (reference sequence). The CDR3 is 13 amino acids. CDR3 protein: CSARDMGGGELFF.

V is TRBV27 and J is TRBJ2-7; checking the TCRdb D call of TRBD1 is not possible without DNA. From germline, CDR1 is MNHEY and CDR2 SMNVEV (reference sequence). The CDR3 contains 14 residues. CDR3 residues: CASSFTGQGFEQYF.

The chain links TRBV12-3 or TRBV12-4 to TRBJ1-2; there is no DNA to check the TCRdb D call of TRBD1. CDR3 length: 13 amino acids. This CDR3 is CASSFGAGNGYTF.

The rearrangement links TRBV4-1 to TRBJ2-7; absent DNA, TCRdb's TRBD2 call cannot be checked. The germline gives CDR1 MGHRA, CDR2 YSYEKL. The CDR3 runs 15 residues. This CDR3 is CASTLGLAGAQEQYF.

This rearrangement joins TRBV7-8 to TRBJ2-2; TCRdb outputs TRBD2, but without DNA this stays unchecked. Germline-derived CDR1 and CDR2 are SGHVS and FQNEAQ. This CDR3 contains 18 residues. CDR3 in amino acids: CASSSPEGGRSLTGELFF.

The rearrangement uses TRBV9 and TRBJ2-1; TCRdb's D call of TRBD2 is untestable without DNA. Germline V gives CDR1 SGDLS, CDR2 YYNGEE. The CDR3 sequence is 19 residues long. Here the CDR3 reads CASSVVDSGGFPSYNEQFF.

J is TRBJ2-5 and V is TRBV5-5; TCRdb calls TRBD1, which cannot be checked without DNA. Germline V gives CDR1 SGHKS, CDR2 YYEKEE (reference sequence). The CDR3 spans 17 residues. The CDR3: CASSSLPPGQGAETQYF.

The chain couples TRBV29-1 to TRBJ2-7; with no DNA, the TCRdb D assignment of TRBD2 cannot be verified. The germline V gene encodes CDR1 SQVTM and CDR2 ANQGSEA. This CDR3 region has 16 residues. The CDR3 region is CSVEVKGEGRPYEQYF.